This TCR beta chain emerged from a study of cytomegalovirus exposure and HLA in healthy donors. Germline V gives CDR1 MNHNS, CDR2 SASEGT. With 0 bases clipped from V and 11 bases from J, the junction kept 4 bases outside the gene matches. The CDR3 runs to 13 residues. In nominal health when sampled, donors likely had unrecorded immune exposures nonetheless. With 60 Vbeta and 13 Jbeta primers, the PCR was carried out. The repertoire was sequenced with immunoSEQ multiplex PCR; TCRdb's copy has only in-frame clones and lacks some. The sample has 170,000 or so clones; roughly 80% are singletons. This receptor was identified in a woman in her forties or fifties in good health and CMV-seronegative. The sample comprised PBMCs. V usage is TRBV6-1 and J usage is TRBJ2-1; 7 bases align to TRBD1. The CDR3 DNA is TGTGCCAGCAGTGAAGCAACGGGACAGAAGCAGTTCTTC. It yields the protein CASSEATGQKQFF.